The present T cell receptor (beta chain) was sequenced within a study of CD8 T cells in ankylosing spondylitis. Notes on the study in general: Made up of fewer than ten highly homologous variants, a TCR beta motif appeared characteristic of ankylosing spondylitis blood. Reported data indicate significant enrichment of disease-linked clones within matched ankylosing spondylitis synovial fluid. Those disease-linked clones were CD8+; they were also relatively rare in peripheral blood.

For this clonotype: The antigen is unknown.

Libraries of TCR beta came from quantitative 5'-RACE with molecular barcodes. TCRdb used MiXCR to reprocess the 5' RACE reads, holding one entry per CDR3 protein. The sample includes fewer than 250,000 distinct CDR3 sequences, roughly 25% of them seen just once. Germline CDR1 reads DFQATT; CDR2 reads SNEGSKA (reference sequence). The CDR3 consists of 11 residues. V gave up 6 bases and J gave up 3 bases, with 8 bases separating them. The V gene is TRBV20-1, the J gene TRBJ1-1, with D tentatively TRBD1 (5 bases). The sequence was obtained from a male donor with ankylosing spondylitis or in good health (not recorded which). Material: blood, either unsorted or a sorted T cell fraction (not recorded which). The CDR3 DNA sequence: TGCAGTGCCACAGGACACACTGAAGCTTTCTTT. This sequence encodes CSATGHTEAFF.